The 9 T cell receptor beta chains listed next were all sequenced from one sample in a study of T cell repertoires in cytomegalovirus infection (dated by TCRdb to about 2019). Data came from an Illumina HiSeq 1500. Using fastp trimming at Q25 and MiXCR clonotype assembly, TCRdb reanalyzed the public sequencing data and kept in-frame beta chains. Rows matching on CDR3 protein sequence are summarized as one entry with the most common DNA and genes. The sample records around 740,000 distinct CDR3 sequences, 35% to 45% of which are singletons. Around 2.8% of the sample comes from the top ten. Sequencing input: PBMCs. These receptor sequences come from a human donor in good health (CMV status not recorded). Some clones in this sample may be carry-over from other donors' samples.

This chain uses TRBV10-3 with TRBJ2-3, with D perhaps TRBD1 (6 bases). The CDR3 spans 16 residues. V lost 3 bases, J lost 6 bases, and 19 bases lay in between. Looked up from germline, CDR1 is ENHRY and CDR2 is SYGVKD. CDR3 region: CAISDERKEGVDTQYF. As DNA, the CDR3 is TGTGCCATCAGTGACGAACGAAAAGAGGGGGTCGATACGCAGTATTTT.

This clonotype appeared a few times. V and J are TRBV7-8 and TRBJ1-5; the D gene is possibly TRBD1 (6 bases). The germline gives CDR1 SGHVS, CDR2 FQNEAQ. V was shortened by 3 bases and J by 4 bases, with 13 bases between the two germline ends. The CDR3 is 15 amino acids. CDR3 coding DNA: TGTGCCAGCAGCTTGGAGCGACAGGATAATCAGCCCCAGCATTTT. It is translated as CASSLERQDNQPQHF.

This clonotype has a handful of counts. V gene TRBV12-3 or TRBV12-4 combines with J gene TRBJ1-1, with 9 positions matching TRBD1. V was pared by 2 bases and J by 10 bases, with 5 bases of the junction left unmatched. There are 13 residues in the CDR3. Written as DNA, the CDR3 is TGTGCCAGCAGTTTAAACAGGGGGCAGGTAGCTTTCTTT. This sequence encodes CASSLNRGQVAFF.

CDR3 nucleotides: TGTGCCACATTGGGCCTTACTGAAGCTTTCTTT. Protein product: CATLGLTEAFF. V and J are TRBV28 and TRBJ1-1; D is unclear. The CDR3 runs to 11 residues. Germline V lookup: CDR1 MDHEN, CDR2 SYDVKM. The V and J ends lost 10 bases and 5 bases respectively, with 11 bases between them.

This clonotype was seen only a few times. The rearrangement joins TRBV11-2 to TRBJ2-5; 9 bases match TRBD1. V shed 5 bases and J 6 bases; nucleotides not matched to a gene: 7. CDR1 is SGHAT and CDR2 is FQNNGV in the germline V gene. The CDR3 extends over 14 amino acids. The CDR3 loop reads CASSTQGAWKTQYF. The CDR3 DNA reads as TGTGCCAGCAGCACACAGGGGGCTTGGAAGACCCAGTACTTC.

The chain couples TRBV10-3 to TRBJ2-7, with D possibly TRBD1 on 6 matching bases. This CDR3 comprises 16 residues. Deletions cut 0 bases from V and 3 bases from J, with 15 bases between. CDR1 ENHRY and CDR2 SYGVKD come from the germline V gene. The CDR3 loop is CAISESMAGAHYEQYF. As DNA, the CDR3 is TGTGCCATCAGTGAGTCTATGGCAGGGGCCCACTACGAGCAGTACTTC.

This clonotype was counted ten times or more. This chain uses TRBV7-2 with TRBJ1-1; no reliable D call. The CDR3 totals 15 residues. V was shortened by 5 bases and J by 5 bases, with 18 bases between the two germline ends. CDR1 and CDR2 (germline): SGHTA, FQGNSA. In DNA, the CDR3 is TGTGCCAGCAGCCCCGCATTAGTGGCCTTGACTGAAGCTTTCTTT. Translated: CASSPALVALTEAFF.

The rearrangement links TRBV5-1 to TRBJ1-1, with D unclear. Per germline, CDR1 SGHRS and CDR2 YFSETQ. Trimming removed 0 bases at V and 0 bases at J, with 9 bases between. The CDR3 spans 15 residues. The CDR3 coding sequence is TGCGCCAGCAGCTTGGAGGTTGGGGTGAACACTGAAGCTTTCTTT. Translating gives CASSLEVGVNTEAFF.

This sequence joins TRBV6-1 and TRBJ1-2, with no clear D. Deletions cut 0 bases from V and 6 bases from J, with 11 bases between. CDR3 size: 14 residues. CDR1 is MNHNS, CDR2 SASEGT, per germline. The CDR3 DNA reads TGTGCCAGCAGTGAAGCGGGTCAGGTGCATGGCTACACCTTC. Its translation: CASSEAGQVHGYTF.